Listed below are T cell receptor beta chains from one sample, sequenced in a study of blood T cell repertoires in COVID-19. Clones were read by immunoSEQ multiplex PCR, and TCRdb kept only the in-frame ones, dropping some. Seen here are about 220,000 clones, roughly 88% observed once, and the top ten hold about 2%. Sequenced sample: peripheral blood. The receptors originated from a man between 35 and 55 years old who had recovered from COVID-19. The CDR3 runs from the conserved cysteine through the conserved F or W. D genes are given only for firm matches. For some rows the clone size is stated as once, few or many, or as a class when expanded; others skip it.

j_gene: TRBJ2-1
v_gene: TRBV7-2
d_gene: .
abundance: few
CDR3nt: TGTGCCAGCAGCCAGGACAACGAGCAGTTCTTC
CDR3aa: CASSQDNEQFF

j_gene: TRBJ2-1
v_gene: TRBV25-1
d_gene: TRBD2
abundance: .
CDR3nt: TGTGCCAGCAGTGCTCGACTAGCACCAAACAATGAGCAGTTCTTC
CDR3aa: CASSARLAPNNEQFF

j_gene: TRBJ2-5
v_gene: TRBV5-4
d_gene: .
abundance: few
CDR3nt: TGTGCCAGCAGCTTAAGGCAGGGCCTCCAAGAGACCCAGTACTTC
CDR3aa: CASSLRQGLQETQYF

j_gene: TRBJ2-7
v_gene: TRBV12-5
d_gene: .
abundance: .
CDR3nt: TGTGCTAGTGGTTTAACTAGCTCCTACGAGCAGTACTTC
CDR3aa: CASGLTSSYEQYF

j_gene: TRBJ2-3
v_gene: TRBV5-1
d_gene: TRBD2
abundance: .
CDR3nt: TGCGCCAGCAGCTCCTTCAGCGGGGGGCACGAAGATACGCAGTATTTT
CDR3aa: CASSSFSGGHEDTQYF

j_gene: TRBJ1-1
v_gene: TRBV5-6
d_gene: TRBD1
abundance: .
CDR3nt: TGTGCCAGCAGCGCCCCCGGGACAGGGTTCACTGAAGCTTTCTTT
CDR3aa: CASSAPGTGFTEAFF

j_gene: TRBJ1-2
v_gene: TRBV2
d_gene: TRBD1
abundance: many
CDR3nt: TGTGCCAGCGTTGACAGGGGGGGCGGCTACACCTTC
CDR3aa: CASVDRGGGYTF

j_gene: TRBJ2-7
v_gene: TRBV3-1/TRBV3-2
d_gene: TRBD2
abundance: .
CDR3nt: TGTGCCAGCAGCCAATTAGCGGGGGCCAACGAGCAGTACTTC
CDR3aa: CASSQLAGANEQYF

j_gene: TRBJ2-2
v_gene: TRBV4-3
d_gene: .
abundance: .
CDR3nt: TGCGCCAGCAGCCACTATTTCCGGGGGGCTAACACCGGGGAGCTGTTTTTT
CDR3aa: CASSHYFRGANTGELFF

j_gene: TRBJ2-1
v_gene: TRBV5-4
d_gene: .
abundance: .
CDR3nt: TGTGCCAGCAGCTTGGTGGCGGGGCTCTACAATGAGCAGTTCTTC
CDR3aa: CASSLVAGLYNEQFF

j_gene: TRBJ2-2
v_gene: TRBV14
d_gene: TRBD1
abundance: .
CDR3nt: TGTGCCAGCAGCTTTCGACAGGGGTTTGCGGACACCGGGGAGCTGTTTTTT
CDR3aa: CASSFRQGFADTGELFF

j_gene: TRBJ1-2
v_gene: TRBV19
d_gene: TRBD1
abundance: .
CDR3nt: TGTGCCAGCGGACAGGTTTATGGCTACACCTTC
CDR3aa: CASGQVYGYTF

j_gene: TRBJ1-3
v_gene: TRBV19
d_gene: .
abundance: few
CDR3nt: TGTGCCAGTAGGGTTAATGGGGCAAACTCTGGAAACACCATATATTTT
CDR3aa: CASRVNGANSGNTIYF

j_gene: TRBJ2-7
v_gene: TRBV2
d_gene: .
abundance: .
CDR3nt: TGTGCCAGCAGTGAGTTAGGACATACCTACGAGCAGTACTTC
CDR3aa: CASSELGHTYEQYF

j_gene: TRBJ1-2
v_gene: TRBV6-6
d_gene: TRBD1
abundance: .
CDR3nt: TGTGCCAGCAGTCCCGGGACAGGGGGTTTCACTAACTATGGCTACACCTTC
CDR3aa: CASSPGTGGFTNYGYTF

j_gene: TRBJ2-3
v_gene: TRBV29-1
d_gene: TRBD2
abundance: .
CDR3nt: TGCAGCGCGAACGGGGGGGCGGCGACAGATACGCAGTATTTT
CDR3aa: CSANGGAATDTQYF

j_gene: TRBJ1-3
v_gene: TRBV19
d_gene: .
abundance: .
CDR3nt: TGTGCCAGTAGTCCCCAGCGTGAGAGCTCTGGAAACACCATATATTTT
CDR3aa: CASSPQRESSGNTIYF

j_gene: TRBJ2-7
v_gene: TRBV30
d_gene: TRBD1
abundance: .
CDR3nt: TGTGCCTGGGGACAGGGGTATAGAGACTACGAGCAGTACTTC
CDR3aa: CAWGQGYRDYEQYF

j_gene: TRBJ2-5
v_gene: TRBV19
d_gene: .
abundance: .
CDR3nt: TGTGCCAGTAGGCCGAGCGGCTACTACCAAGAGACCCAGTACTTC
CDR3aa: CASRPSGYYQETQYF

j_gene: TRBJ2-7
v_gene: TRBV2
d_gene: .
abundance: .
CDR3nt: TGTGCCAGCAGTGATTCCCGCGAGCAGTACTTC
CDR3aa: CASSDSREQYF

j_gene: TRBJ2-1
v_gene: TRBV14
d_gene: .
abundance: .
CDR3nt: TGTGCCAGCAGCCCCCTTGGGTCAGGGACCTACAATGAGCAGTTCTTC
CDR3aa: CASSPLGSGTYNEQFF

j_gene: TRBJ2-5
v_gene: TRBV7-9
d_gene: .
abundance: .
CDR3nt: TGTGCCAGCAGCAATGCTCAGGGAAGCCAAGAGACCCAGTACTTC
CDR3aa: CASSNAQGSQETQYF

j_gene: TRBJ1-1
v_gene: TRBV19
d_gene: TRBD1
abundance: .
CDR3nt: TGTGCCAGTAGTATAGGGACAGGGGGGAACACTGAAGCTTTCTTT
CDR3aa: CASSIGTGGNTEAFF

j_gene: TRBJ2-5
v_gene: TRBV5-8
d_gene: TRBD1
abundance: .
CDR3nt: TGTGCCAGCAGCCAGGGGACAGCCCAAGAGACCCAGTACTTC
CDR3aa: CASSQGTAQETQYF

j_gene: TRBJ1-2
v_gene: TRBV4-3
d_gene: TRBD1
abundance: .
CDR3nt: TGCGCCAGCAGCCCGACAGGGGGAAGATCTAACTATGGCTACACCTTC
CDR3aa: CASSPTGGRSNYGYTF

j_gene: TRBJ1-4
v_gene: TRBV4-1
d_gene: TRBD1
abundance: .
CDR3nt: TGCGCCAGCAGCCAGGCCGAGGACAGGGGGAACGAAAAACTGTTTTTT
CDR3aa: CASSQAEDRGNEKLFF

j_gene: TRBJ2-5
v_gene: TRBV20-1
d_gene: .
abundance: .
CDR3nt: TGCAGTCTTCTTCAAGAGACCCAGTACTTC
CDR3aa: CSLLQETQYF

j_gene: TRBJ2-1
v_gene: TRBV19
d_gene: TRBD2
abundance: many
CDR3nt: TGTGCCAGTAGTATAACCCCAACTAGCGGGTCTTACAATGAGCAGTTCTTC
CDR3aa: CASSITPTSGSYNEQFF

j_gene: TRBJ2-5
v_gene: TRBV29-1
d_gene: TRBD1
abundance: .
CDR3nt: TGCAGCGTTCGACAGGGCCAAGAGACCCAGTACTTC
CDR3aa: CSVRQGQETQYF

j_gene: TRBJ1-1
v_gene: TRBV3-1/TRBV3-2
d_gene: TRBD1
abundance: .
CDR3nt: TGTGCCAGCAGCCAGGGACAGGGGCACACTGAAGCTTTCTTT
CDR3aa: CASSQGQGHTEAFF

j_gene: TRBJ2-7
v_gene: TRBV9
d_gene: TRBD1
abundance: .
CDR3nt: TGTGCCAGCAGCGCGGGACAGTCGGGCTACGAGCAGTACTTC
CDR3aa: CASSAGQSGYEQYF

j_gene: TRBJ2-2
v_gene: TRBV5-4
d_gene: .
abundance: .
CDR3nt: TGTGCCAGCAGCTTCTCACAGGGCCCCGCGAACACCGGGGAGCTGTTTTTT
CDR3aa: CASSFSQGPANTGELFF

j_gene: TRBJ2-4
v_gene: TRBV5-1
d_gene: .
abundance: once
CDR3nt: TGCGCCAGCAGCTTGGATAGGCCAGGGTCAATTCAGTACTTC
CDR3aa: CASSLDRPGSIQYF

j_gene: TRBJ1-2
v_gene: TRBV9
d_gene: .
abundance: .
CDR3nt: TGTGCCAGCAGCGAATTATCCGGGACTGTCTATGGCTACACCTTC
CDR3aa: CASSELSGTVYGYTF

j_gene: TRBJ2-3
v_gene: TRBV7-2
d_gene: TRBD2
abundance: few
CDR3nt: TGTGCCAGCAGCTTGGTTTGGGCTAGCGGGAGAGGAGATACGCAGTATTTT
CDR3aa: CASSLVWASGRGDTQYF

j_gene: TRBJ2-5
v_gene: TRBV5-1
d_gene: TRBD2
abundance: .
CDR3nt: TGCGCCAGCAGCTTATTCGGGGGGGCCGAGACCCAGTACTTC
CDR3aa: CASSLFGGAETQYF

j_gene: TRBJ2-3
v_gene: TRBV7-2
d_gene: .
abundance: .
CDR3nt: TGTGCCAGCAGCCGTCGGGGAGCGGCAGATACGCAGTATTTT
CDR3aa: CASSRRGAADTQYF

j_gene: TRBJ2-7
v_gene: TRBV7-9
d_gene: .
abundance: .
CDR3nt: TGTGCCAGCAGCTTAGTCCTGGGGCCTAACTCCTACGAGCAGTACTTC
CDR3aa: CASSLVLGPNSYEQYF